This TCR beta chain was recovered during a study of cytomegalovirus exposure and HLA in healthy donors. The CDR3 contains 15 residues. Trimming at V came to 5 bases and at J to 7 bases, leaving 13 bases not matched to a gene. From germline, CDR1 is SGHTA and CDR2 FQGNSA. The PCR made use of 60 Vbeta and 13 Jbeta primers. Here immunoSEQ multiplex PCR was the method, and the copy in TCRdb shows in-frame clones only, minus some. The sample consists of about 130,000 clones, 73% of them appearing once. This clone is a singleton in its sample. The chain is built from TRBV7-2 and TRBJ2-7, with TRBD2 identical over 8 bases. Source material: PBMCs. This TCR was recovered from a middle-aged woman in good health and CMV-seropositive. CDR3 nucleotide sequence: TGTGCCAGCAGCCCCGGGGGCGGGAGGCTAGAGGAGCAGTACTTC. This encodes CASSPGGGRLEEQYF.